This TCR beta chain was identified during a study of Ad26.COV2.S vaccination and SARS-CoV-2 variants. Whole-study findings and limits: There was a possibility that the TCR breadth and depth analyses underestimated total T cell responses. Greater spike-specific TCR breadth was seen in vaccine recipients than in placebo recipients.

This table comes from immunoSEQ multiplex PCR, and its TCRdb copy is limited to in-frame clones, with some not included. The sample includes some 350,000 clones, roughly 90% seen only once; the top ten take around 5%. V dropped 4 bases and J dropped 4; count of bases not matched to a gene: 7. This CDR3 is 15 amino acids long. Per the germline V gene, CDR1 is SGDLS and CDR2 is YYNGEE. To note about this clone: Its antigen is not known.

The treatment was: roughly 20 received Ad26.COV2.S at low or high dose, single or two shots; roughly five received placebo; per-sample allocation not given. Samples analyzed were those drawn on day 63 after the first vaccine or placebo injection. This sample comprised peripheral blood, obtained in a trial of Ad26.COV2.S vaccine versus placebo. This clonotype originated in a person aged 18-60 years who received the Ad26.COV2.S COVID-19 vaccine or a placebo. The chain has TRBV9 and TRBJ2-5, with 10 bases that match TRBD2. The CDR3 DNA reads as TGTGCCAGCAGCCCTCCTCTAGCGGGGGTAGAGACCCAGTACTTC. Amino acids: CASSPPLAGVETQYF.